Listed here are 11 T cell receptor beta chains from one sample, sequenced in a study of T cell repertoires in cytomegalovirus infection. MiXCR, run by TCRdb on the reads, gives a single entry per CDR3 protein. The sample contains about 150,000 distinct CDR3 sequences, 20% to 30% of which appear only once. Sequenced input: PBMCs. These receptors all stem from a human donor in good health (CMV status not recorded). Some clones in this sample may be carry-over from other donors' samples.

This clonotype was picked up many times. This chain links TRBV28 with TRBJ2-3; either TRBD1 or TRBD2 may supply D (5 bases each). V lost 2 bases, J lost 2 bases, and 8 bases lay in between. The CDR3 spans 14 residues. Looked up from germline, CDR1 is MDHEN and CDR2 is SYDVKM. CDR3 in amino acids: CASSLRDVTDTQYF. CDR3 bases: TGTGCCAGCAGTTTAAGGGACGTCACAGATACGCAGTATTTT. The full variable domain, in which reference TRBV28 and TRBJ2-3 provide the parts outside the CDR3, is DVKVTQSSRYLVKRTGEKVFLECVQDMDHENMFWYRQDPGLGLRLIYFSYDVKMKEKGDIPEGYSVSREKKERFSLILESASTNQTSMYLCASSLRDVTDTQYFGPGTRLTVL.

The V call is TRBV6-1, the J call TRBJ1-4, with a tentative D call TRBD1 (5 bases). CDR3 size: 15 residues. Trimming took off 6 bases at V and 0 bases at J, with 11 bases between the two ends. Germline V CDR1 and CDR2: MNHNS, SASEGT. The CDR3 region is CASRTDFATNEKLFF. CDR3 sequence (DNA): TGTGCCAGCAGGACAGATTTTGCAACTAATGAAAAACTGTTTTTT.

The chain carries TRBV27 and TRBJ2-7; D is perhaps TRBD1 (6 bases). This CDR3 has 14 residues. CDR1 and CDR2 (germline): MNHEY, SMNVEV (reference sequence). V was shortened by 6 bases and J by 4 bases, with 16 bases between the two germline ends. The CDR3 loop reads CASRLQGTGYEQYF. Written as DNA, the CDR3 is TGTGCCAGCAGGCTACAGGGAACGGGGTACGAGCAGTACTTC.

Many counts were recorded for this clonotype. V usage is TRBV7-2 and J usage is TRBJ2-1; 11 nucleotides agree with TRBD1. This CDR3 contains 15 residues. Germline CDR1 SGHTA, CDR2 FQGNSA. Trimming removed 4 bases from V and 3 bases from J; junction bases left unmatched: 2. CDR3 sequence reads: CASSSGTGGYNEQFF. Written as DNA, the CDR3 is TGTGCCAGCAGCTCCGGGACAGGGGGCTACAATGAGCAGTTCTTC.

The sample holds a few counts of this clonotype. J is TRBJ2-2 and V is TRBV2; D unresolved. The V and J ends lost 10 bases and 7 bases respectively, with 13 bases between them. The CDR3 spans 12 residues. In germline, CDR1 is SNHLY, CDR2 FYNNEI. CDR3 protein: CATISPDGELFF. CDR3 sequence (DNA): TGTGCCACTATTTCGCCTGACGGGGAGCTGTTTTTT.

This chain joins TRBV28 and TRBJ1-3, with 10 positions matching TRBD1. Germline trimming cut 3 bases from V and 1 base from J; bases unmatched to any gene: 12. This CDR3 comprises 19 residues. Germline V lookup: CDR1 MDHEN, CDR2 SYDVKM. In DNA, the CDR3 is TGTGCCAGCAGTTTCTCTTTGGTCGGGACAGGGGCTTCTGGAAACACCATATATTTT. Translating it yields CASSFSLVGTGASGNTIYF.

The genes are TRBV9 and TRBJ1-1, with D possibly matching TRBD1 (5 bases). The CDR3 runs to 15 residues. Germline CDR1 SGDLS, CDR2 YYNGEE. With 0 bases removed from V and 5 bases from J, the gap between germline ends came to 14 bases. In nucleotides, the CDR3 is TGTGCCAGCAGCGTAGGGGGCAGTGACGGGACTGAAGCTTTCTTT. Amino acids: CASSVGGSDGTEAFF. Full variable domain (remainder filled in from reference TRBV9 and TRBJ1-1): DSGVTQTPKHLITATGQRVTLRCSPRSGDLSVYWYQQSLDQGLQFLIQYYNGEERAKGNILERFSAQQFPDLHSELNLSSLELGDSALYFCASSVGGSDGTEAFFGQGTRLTVV.

This clonotype showed up just a few times. V is TRBV7-9 and J is TRBJ1-2; no clear D. Germline V gives CDR1 SEHNR, CDR2 FQNEAQ (reference sequence). CDR3 length: 13 residues. Trimming removed 5 bases at V and 7 bases at J, with 14 bases between. The CDR3 DNA reads as TGTGCCAGCAGCCGCCCGCGGACGGCTGGCTACACCTTC. Encoded protein: CASSRPRTAGYTF.

The rearrangement uses TRBV20-1 and TRBJ2-2; 7 bases map to TRBD2. J lost 5 bases, V lost 3 bases, and 15 bases had no gene match. This CDR3 comprises 17 residues. Per the germline V gene, CDR1 is DFQATT and CDR2 is SNEGSKA (reference sequence). CDR3 residues: CSASDPFVAGLTGELFF. The CDR3 DNA follows: TGCAGTGCTAGCGACCCCTTTGTGGCGGGACTAACCGGGGAGCTGTTTTTT.

The CDR3: CATSRVAGGTEAFF. The CDR3 region has the DNA TGTGCCACCAGCAGAGTGGCGGGGGGGACTGAAGCTTTCTTT. The chain recombines TRBV15 with TRBJ1-1; tentatively, D is TRBD1 (5 bases). The CDR3 has 14 amino acids. V was shortened by 1 base and J by 5 bases, with 11 bases between the two germline ends. Germline V gene lookup returns CDR1 LNHNV and CDR2 YYDKDF (reference sequence).

CDR3 region: CASSLKTPGLFYNEQFF. CDR3 in DNA: TGTGCCAGCAGCTTGAAAACCCCGGGACTTTTCTACAATGAGCAGTTCTTC. The V gene is TRBV5-6, the J gene TRBJ2-1; possibly TRBD2 for D (6 bases). Per germline, CDR1 SGHDT and CDR2 YYEEEE. CDR3 length: 17 residues. The V end was cut by 1 base, the J end by 3 bases, with 17 bases between.